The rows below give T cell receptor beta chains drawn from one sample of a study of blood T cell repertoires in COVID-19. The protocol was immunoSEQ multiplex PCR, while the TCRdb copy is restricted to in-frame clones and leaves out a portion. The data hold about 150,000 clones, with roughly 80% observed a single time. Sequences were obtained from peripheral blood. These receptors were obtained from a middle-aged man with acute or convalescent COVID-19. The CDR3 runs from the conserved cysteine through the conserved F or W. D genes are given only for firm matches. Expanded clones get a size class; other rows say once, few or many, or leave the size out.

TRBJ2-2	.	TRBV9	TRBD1	TGTGCCAGCAGCGTAGGACAGGGGACTAACACCGGGGAGCTGTTTTTT	CASSVGQGTNTGELFF
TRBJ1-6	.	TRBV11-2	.	TGTGCCAGCAGCTTAGATTGGCAGGGGACGAATTCACCCCTCCACTTT	CASSLDWQGTNSPLHF
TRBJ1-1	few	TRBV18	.	TGTGCCAGCTCACCTAGGGGCTTGGACACTGAAGCTTTCTTT	CASSPRGLDTEAFF
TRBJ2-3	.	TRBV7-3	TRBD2	TGTGCCAGCAGCCCAAACCTAGCGGGGGGGACAGATACGCAGTATTTT	CASSPNLAGGTDTQYF
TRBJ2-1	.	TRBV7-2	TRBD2	TGTGCCAGCAGCGCGTCCGGGACTAGCGCGTGGAATGAGCAGTTCTTC	CASSASGTSAWNEQFF
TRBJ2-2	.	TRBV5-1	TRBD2	TGCGCCAGCTCTTTAGGAGGGAGGGACACCGGGGAGCTGTTTTTT	CASSLGGRDTGELFF
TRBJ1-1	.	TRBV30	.	TGTGCCTGGAGTTGGGAGGGTGAAGCTTTCTTT	CAWSWEGEAFF
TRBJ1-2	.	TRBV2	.	TGTGCCAGCAGTGAGGAGGGGTCCGGGCATGGCTACACCTTC	CASSEEGSGHGYTF
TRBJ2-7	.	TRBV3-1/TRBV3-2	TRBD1	TGTGCCAGCAGCCAAGATCGACAGGGGTTATTGTACGAGCAGTACTTC	CASSQDRQGLLYEQYF
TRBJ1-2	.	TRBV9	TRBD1	TGTGCCAGCAGCGTGGAACAGGGGGTAGGTGGCTACACCTTC	CASSVEQGVGGYTF
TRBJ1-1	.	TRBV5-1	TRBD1	TGCGCCAGCAGCCAAACAGGGGTGGACACTGAAGCTTTCTTT	CASSQTGVDTEAFF
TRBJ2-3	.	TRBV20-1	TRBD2	TGCAGTGCTAGTACTAGCGGGTTGACAGATACGCAGTATTTT	CSASTSGLTDTQYF
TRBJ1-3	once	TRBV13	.	TGTGCCAGCAGCTTCCTGACAGGCGCTGGAAACACCATATATTTT	CASSFLTGAGNTIYF
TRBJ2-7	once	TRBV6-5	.	TGTGCCAGCAGTCTAATCTACGAGCAGTACTTC	CASSLIYEQYF
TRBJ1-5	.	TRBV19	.	TGTGCCAGTAGTATTAAGTGGGGGCTGGATTATAGCAATCAGCCCCAGCATTTT	CASSIKWGLDYSNQPQHF
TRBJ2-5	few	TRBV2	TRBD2	TGTGCCAGCAGTGTCGTTAGCGGGCGAACTCAAGAGACCCAGTACTTC	CASSVVSGRTQETQYF
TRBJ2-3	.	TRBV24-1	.	TGTGCCACCAGCGCAGGACAGACTAGCACAGATACGCAGTATTTT	CATSAGQTSTDTQYF
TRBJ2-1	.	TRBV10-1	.	TGCGCCAGCAGTGAGACTAGCAACCCCAATGAGCAGTTCTTC	CASSETSNPNEQFF
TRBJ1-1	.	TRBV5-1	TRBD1	TGCGCCAGCCGATGGACAGGGGGGCAGAACACTGAAGCTTTCTTT	CASRWTGGQNTEAFF
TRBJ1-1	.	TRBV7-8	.	TGTGCCAGCAGCTTAGTTAGTTCCTTTGGGGGCATGAACACTGAAGCTTTCTTT	CASSLVSSFGGMNTEAFF
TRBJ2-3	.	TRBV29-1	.	TGCAGCGTTAGGGGCGGCAACACAGATACGCAGTATTTT	CSVRGGNTDTQYF
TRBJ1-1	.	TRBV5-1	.	TGCGCCAGCAGCTTGGGAGGCATGAACACTGAAGCTTTCTTT	CASSLGGMNTEAFF
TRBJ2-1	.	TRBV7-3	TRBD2	TGTGCCAGCAGCCCCGCGGGAGGCCAGCTTAATGAGCAGTTCTTC	CASSPAGGQLNEQFF
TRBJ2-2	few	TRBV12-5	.	TGTGCTAGTGGTTCGGACACCGGGGAGCTGTTTTTT	CASGSDTGELFF
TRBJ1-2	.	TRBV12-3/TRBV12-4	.	TGTGCCAGCAGTTCCCCAGGGGACTATGGCTACACCTTC	CASSSPGDYGYTF
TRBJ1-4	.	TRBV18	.	TGTGCCAGCTCACCATTCGGGGGGACCTATGAAAAACTGTTTTTT	CASSPFGGTYEKLFF
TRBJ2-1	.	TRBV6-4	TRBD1	TGTGCCAGCAGTGACTTGGACAGGGGGGGAAATGAGCAGTTCTTC	CASSDLDRGGNEQFF
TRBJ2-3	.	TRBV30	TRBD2	TGTGCCTGGACTAGCGGGGGGGCTGCAGATACGCAGTATTTT	CAWTSGGAADTQYF
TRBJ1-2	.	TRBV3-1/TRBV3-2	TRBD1	TGTGCCAGCAGCCATTCGGGACAGGGCCATGGCTACACCTTC	CASSHSGQGHGYTF
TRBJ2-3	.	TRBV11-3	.	TGTGCCAGCTCTGAGGGCCTTTCTCCTAGCACAGATACGCAGTATTTT	CASSEGLSPSTDTQYF
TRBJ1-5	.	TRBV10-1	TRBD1	TGCGCCAGCAGTGGGACAGGCTTAGAGCCCCAGCATTTT	CASSGTGLEPQHF
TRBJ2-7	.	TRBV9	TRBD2	TGTGCCAGCAGCCCTCAGGGCGGGGGGCCCCATTTATTCTACGAGCAGTACTTC	CASSPQGGGPHLFYEQYF
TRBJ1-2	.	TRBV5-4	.	TGTGCCAGCAGCCCCATGACAGCTAACTATGGCTACACCTTC	CASSPMTANYGYTF
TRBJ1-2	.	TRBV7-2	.	TGTGCCAGCAGCTTAGCGCGGGACTATGGCTACACCTTC	CASSLARDYGYTF
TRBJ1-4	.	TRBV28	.	TGTGCCAGCAGTTTACCGGGGTTGTCCGCAACTAATGAAAAACTGTTTTTT	CASSLPGLSATNEKLFF
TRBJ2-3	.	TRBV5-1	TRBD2	TGCGCCAGCAGCCCGACTAGCGGGGGGCCGTATTTT	CASSPTSGGPYF
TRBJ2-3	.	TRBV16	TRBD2	TGTGCCAGCAGCAGAGCCCTAGCGGGGGGGCGAGAAGATACGCAGTATTTT	CASSRALAGGREDTQYF
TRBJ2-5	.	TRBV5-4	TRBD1	TGTGCCAGCAGTCAACAAACAGGGGGAGGGACCCAGTACTTC	CASSQQTGGGTQYF
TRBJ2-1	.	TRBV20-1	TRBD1	TGCAGTGCTAGTCGAGGCAGGGGGTTTAATGAGCAGTTCTTC	CSASRGRGFNEQFF
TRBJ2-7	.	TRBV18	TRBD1	TGTGCCAGCTCACCGGGACAGCAGACGGGAGAGCAGTACTTC	CASSPGQQTGEQYF
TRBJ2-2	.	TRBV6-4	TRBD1	TGTGCCAGCAGACCCGGGACAGGGGGCGTCGGGGAGCTGTTTTTT	CASRPGTGGVGELFF
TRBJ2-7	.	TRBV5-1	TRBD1	TGCGCCAGCAGCTCCAGGAGGGGGACAGGGAATACTTACGAGCAGTACTTC	CASSSRRGTGNTYEQYF
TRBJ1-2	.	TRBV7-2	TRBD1	TGTGCCAGCAGCTCACTGGGACAGGGGGCAGGAGGCTACACCTTC	CASSSLGQGAGGYTF
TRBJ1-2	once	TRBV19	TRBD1	TGTGCCAGTAGTATACCACGACAGGGGGCGGAGGATGGCTACACCTTC	CASSIPRQGAEDGYTF
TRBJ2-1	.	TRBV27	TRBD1	TGTGCCAGCAGGATAGACAGGGGGACCTACAATGAGCAGTTCTTC	CASRIDRGTYNEQFF
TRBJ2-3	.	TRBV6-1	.	TGTGCCAGCAGTGAGCACTACACAGATACGCAGTATTTT	CASSEHYTDTQYF
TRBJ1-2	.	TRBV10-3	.	TGTGCCATCAGTGAGTCGAGTCAGGACTATGGCTACACCTTC	CAISESSQDYGYTF
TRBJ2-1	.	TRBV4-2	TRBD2	TGTGCCAGCAGCCACTGGGGCGGGGGGGGCTCCTACAATGAGCAGTTCTTC	CASSHWGGGGSYNEQFF